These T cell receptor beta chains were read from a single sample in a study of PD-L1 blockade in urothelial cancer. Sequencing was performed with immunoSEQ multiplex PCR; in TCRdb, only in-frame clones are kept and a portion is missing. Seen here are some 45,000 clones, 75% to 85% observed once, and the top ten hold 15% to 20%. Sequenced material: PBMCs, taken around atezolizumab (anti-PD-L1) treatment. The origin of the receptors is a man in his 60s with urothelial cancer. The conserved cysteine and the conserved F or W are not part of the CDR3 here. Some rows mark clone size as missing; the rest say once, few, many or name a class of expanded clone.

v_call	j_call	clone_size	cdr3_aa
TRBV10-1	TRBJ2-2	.	ASPEKRLNLGELF
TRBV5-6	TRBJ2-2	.	ASSLGGADTGELF
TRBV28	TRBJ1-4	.	ARTGEKLF
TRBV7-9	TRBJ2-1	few	ASSWGLAGVDEQF
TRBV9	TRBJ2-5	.	ASSVGSGALGETQY
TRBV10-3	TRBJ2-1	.	AISEPETGTSYNEQF
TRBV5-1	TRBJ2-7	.	ASSLDRTGLYEQY
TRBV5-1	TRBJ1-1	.	ASSLGDTSPEAF
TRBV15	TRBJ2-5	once	ATSRGGVGLQETQY
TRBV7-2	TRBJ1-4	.	ASSRRGGYEGKLF
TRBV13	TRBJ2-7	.	ASSSTLYLDSYDYEQY
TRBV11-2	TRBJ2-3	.	ASSLGGGGSNTDTQY
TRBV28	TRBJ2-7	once	ASREGTQTYEQY
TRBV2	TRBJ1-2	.	ASSADRNYGYT
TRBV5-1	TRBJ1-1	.	ASSLAQTGSTEAF
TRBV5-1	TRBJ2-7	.	ASTYETGIDEQY
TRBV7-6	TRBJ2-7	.	ASSSPSGGSSYEQY
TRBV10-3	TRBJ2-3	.	AISESDSDKGTQY
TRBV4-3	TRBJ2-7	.	ASSQETGAPYEQY
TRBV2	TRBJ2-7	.	ASSGQGNYEQY
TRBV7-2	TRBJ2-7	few	ASSFRDEQY
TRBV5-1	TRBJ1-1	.	ASSLQANTEAF
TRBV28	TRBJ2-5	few	ASSPGSQETQY
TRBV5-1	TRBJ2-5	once	ASSLGSQGKETQY
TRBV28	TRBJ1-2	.	ASTGRGGYGYT
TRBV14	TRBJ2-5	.	ASSHVYGGGQETQY
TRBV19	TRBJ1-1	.	ASNQQGASTEAF
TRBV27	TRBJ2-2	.	ASRNRVTGELF
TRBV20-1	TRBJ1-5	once	SARDRQPQH
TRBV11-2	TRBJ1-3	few	ASSLGQGLNTIY
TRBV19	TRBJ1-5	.	ASSIGQAPHNQPQH